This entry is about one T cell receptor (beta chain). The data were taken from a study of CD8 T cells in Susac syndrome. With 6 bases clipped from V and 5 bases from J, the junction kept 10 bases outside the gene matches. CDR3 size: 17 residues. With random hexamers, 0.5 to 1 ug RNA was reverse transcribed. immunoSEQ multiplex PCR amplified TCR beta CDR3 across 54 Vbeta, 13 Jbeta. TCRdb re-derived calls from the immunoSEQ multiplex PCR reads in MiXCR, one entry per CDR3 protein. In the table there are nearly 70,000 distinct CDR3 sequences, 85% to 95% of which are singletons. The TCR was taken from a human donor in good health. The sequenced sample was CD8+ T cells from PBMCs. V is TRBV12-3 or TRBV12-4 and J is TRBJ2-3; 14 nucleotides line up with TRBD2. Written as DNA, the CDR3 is TGTGCCAGCAGCCAGACTAGCGGGGGGGCAAGATTAGATACGCAGTATTTT. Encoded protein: CASSQTSGGARLDTQYF.